This T cell receptor (beta chain) was profiled in a study of TIL therapy for anti-PD-1-resistant metastatic lung cancer (dated by TCRdb to 2020 to 2023). Some background on the complete study: A median age of approximately 50 years (range about 35-75) and a median tumor PD-L1 proportion score of 6% were recorded among enrolled patients. The cohort was predominantly lung adenocarcinoma, with a handful of EGFR-mutant and two ALK-rearranged tumors, and half of patients were current or former smokers. Across the cohort, whole-exome sequencing showed a median non-synonymous tumor mutation burden of under 1.8 mutations per megabase. Clonotypes were tracked across tumor, expanded TIL product and serial blood samples by T cell receptor beta sequencing of tumor and peripheral blood.

The full study reports these points: The study protocol defined all tumor marker inferences as exploratory. TIL culture showed high clonal turnover, with many enriched product clones undetected in the baseline tumor, suggesting clonal contraction rather than faithful expansion. Compared with baseline intratumoral T cells, expanded TIL cultures were more clonal and less diverse (median clonality approximately 6% vs 31%, p < 0.0001). The cohort was highly selected, including more treatment-naive, never-smoker and oncogene-addicted patients than is typical, which limits generalizability.

This sample's time point label indicates: pre-treatment sample, taken before nivolumab and TIL therapy. The baseline tumor samples were excised metastases, mostly pleural nodules or supraclavicular lymph nodes, taken from the same resection that was used to grow TIL. Tumors were collected before any PD-1/PD-L1 blockade, after which patients were given nivolumab, and patients who progressed were given lymphodepletion, an infusion of expanded TIL and IL-2. Between October 2017 and 2020, a dual-center phase I trial enrolled adults who had stage 4 NSCLC. The samples were obtained from a phase I trial that was single-arm and open-label and tested tumor-infiltrating lymphocyte therapy combined with nivolumab in advanced non-small cell lung cancer. Parts of each resected tumor were snap-frozen in liquid nitrogen and kept at -80 degrees C. Tumor regions of interest were selected on H&E sections by laser-capture macrodissection, were pulverized into around 14 mg aliquots, and were extracted with Qiagen Allprep kits.

This clone was counted only a few times. What this receptor recognizes is not known. No much larger clone exists at a distance of one base, and base qualities are not known. The V and J ends are trimmed by 6 bases and 6 bases, leaving 15 bases between them. CDR1 and CDR2, looked up from the germline V gene, are MRHNA and SNTAGT. The CDR3 sequence holds 13 residues, the cysteine and phenylalanine included. The kept DNA is CDR3 alone, 39 bases in frame from the first base. Using bias-controlled multiplex PCR with the immunoSEQ v3 hsTCRB kit, the TCR beta CDR3 regions were amplified from genomic DNA. An Illumina NextSeq 500 was used to sequence the TCR libraries, reaching 1.5 million to 2 million read pairs at survey level or about 4.5-6.5 million at deep level. On the study's bioinformatics: V, D and J genes were assigned, non-productive sequences were removed, and clonality was reported by immunoSEQ Analyzer software. Repertoires were compared by productive Simpson clonality and by the Morisita overlap index of productive TRB rearrangements between infused TIL and blood. The table was pulled from immuneACCESS by TCRdb, which kept in-frame rearrangements only. Such tables lose some clones; where checked, under half of the loss comes from unresolved V genes, and the rest has no known cause. The D gene and trimming were derived from the DNA, and the V and J assignments and clone size from that table. The sample table contains 45,000 to 50,000 clones; only one count was recorded for just over 70% of them. Of the sample, more than 5% is held by the ten largest clones.

The chain employs TRBV6-4 and TRBJ2-7, with no confidently assigned D gene. The sample was tumor tissue, taken at baseline. This receptor was identified in a person aged 25 to 80 with non-small cell lung cancer. The nucleotide sequence reads TGTGCCAGCAGCACGACTCAGTGGACCGAGCAGTACTTC. Its protein is CASSTTQWTEQYF.